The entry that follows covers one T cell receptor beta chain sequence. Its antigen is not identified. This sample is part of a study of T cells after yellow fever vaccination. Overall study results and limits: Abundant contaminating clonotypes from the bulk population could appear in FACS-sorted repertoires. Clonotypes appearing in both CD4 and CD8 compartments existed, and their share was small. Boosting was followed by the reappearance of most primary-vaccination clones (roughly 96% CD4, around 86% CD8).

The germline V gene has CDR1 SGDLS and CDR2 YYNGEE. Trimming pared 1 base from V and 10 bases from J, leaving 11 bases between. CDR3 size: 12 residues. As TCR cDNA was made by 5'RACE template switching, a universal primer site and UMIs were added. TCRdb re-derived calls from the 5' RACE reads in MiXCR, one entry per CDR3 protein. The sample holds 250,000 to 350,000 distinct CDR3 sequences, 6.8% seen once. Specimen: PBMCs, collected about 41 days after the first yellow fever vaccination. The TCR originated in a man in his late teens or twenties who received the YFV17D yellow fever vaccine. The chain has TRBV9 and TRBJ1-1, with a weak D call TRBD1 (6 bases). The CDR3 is CASSVSGERAFF. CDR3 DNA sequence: TGTGCCAGCAGCGTATCAGGGGAAAGAGCTTTCTTT. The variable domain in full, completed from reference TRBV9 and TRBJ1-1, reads DSGVTQTPKHLITATGQRVTLRCSPRSGDLSVYWYQQSLDQGLQFLIQYYNGEERAKGNILERFSAQQFPDLHSELNLSSLELGDSALYFCASSVSGERAFFGQGTRLTVV.